The 20 T cell receptor beta chains given below trace back to one sample, sequenced in a study of shared clonotypes between healthy human individuals (TCRdb year 2020). Library prep was done by the immunoSEQ multiplex PCR assay. Not all clones reach the TCRdb copy of this immuneACCESS table, which keeps in-frame sequences only. Checked studies attribute under half of the gap to unresolved V genes and leave the rest unexplained. The sample records about 560,000 clones, around 76% of which are singletons. The leading ten clones occupy around 13% of the sample. Material for sequencing was PBMCs. These receptors all stem from a woman aged 40 to 50 in good health. Some clones in this sample may be carry-over from other donors' samples.

This clone was detected only a few times. A far larger clone lies a single base away; this is likely a read error. The CDR3 sequence is CASSLDRAGLTETFF. The CDR3 bases are TGTGCCAGCAGCCTAGATCGGGCAGGGTTAACTGAAACTTTCTTT. V usage is TRBV4-2 and J usage is TRBJ1-1; perhaps TRBD1 as D (5 bases). The CDR3 contains 15 residues. Germline assignment: CDR1 LGHNA and CDR2 YNFKEQ.

The chain joins TRBV6-5 to TRBJ2-3; no firm D call. Looked up from germline, CDR1 is MNHEY and CDR2 is SVGAGI. The V and J ends lost 3 bases and 5 bases respectively, with 3 bases between them. The CDR3 runs 11 residues. The CDR3 spells CASSYIDTQYF. CDR3 sequence (DNA): TGTGCCAGCAGTTATATAGATACGCAGTATTTT.

V usage is TRBV19 and J usage is TRBJ2-1; unclear D gene. Trimming removed 3 bases from V and 0 bases from J, with 9 bases in between. Germline V gene data show CDR1 as LNHDA and CDR2 as SQIVND (reference sequence). This CDR3 has 15 residues. In DNA, the CDR3 is TGTGCCAGTAGTATGCCAGGCCGCTCCTACAATGAGCAGTTCTTC. It is translated as CASSMPGRSYNEQFF.

This clone has only a few counts. The V gene is TRBV5-1, the J gene TRBJ2-3; D call uncertain. The CDR3 consists of 12 residues. Germline assignment: CDR1 SGHRS and CDR2 YFSETQ. V was shortened by 7 bases and J by 3 bases, with 9 bases between the two germline ends. The DNA for the CDR3 is TGCGCCAGCGGCGGCCAAACAGATACGCAGTATTTT. It encodes CASGGQTDTQYF.

Concerning this clone: Distinct nucleotide sequences in the sample also encode this CDR3. The chain joins TRBV2 to TRBJ1-3; D not certain. The CDR3 extends over 13 amino acids. Trimming took 6 bases from V and 1 from J, leaving 7 bases between them. Germline V CDR1 and CDR2: SNHLY, FYNNEI. CDR3 bases: TGTGCCAGCAGAGAGGGTTCTGGAAACACCATATATTTT. Encoded protein: CASREGSGNTIYF. Supplemented by reference TRBV2 and TRBJ1-3, the full variable domain reads EPEVTQTPSHQVTQMGQEVILRCVPISNHLYFYWYRQILGQKVEFLVSFYNNEISEKSEIFDDQFSVERPDGSNFTLKIRSTKLEDSAMYFCASREGSGNTIYFGEGSWLTVV.

About this clone itself: This may be a read error, as it is one base from a much larger clone. The V and J genes are TRBV19 and TRBJ2-7; D is ambiguous. The CDR3 length is 14 residues. V was clipped by 4 bases and J by 6 bases, with 16 bases between them. From germline, CDR1 is LNHDA and CDR2 SQIVND (reference sequence). This chain's CDR3 is CASSTLLTWGEQYF. The CDR3 DNA is TGTGCCAGTAGTACTTTGCTCACATGGGGCGAGCAGTACTTC. Variable domain in full (rest from reference TRBV19 and TRBJ2-7): DGGITQSPKYLFRKEGQNVTLSCEQNLNHDAMYWYRQDPGQGLRLIYYSQIVNDFQKGDIAEGYSVSREKKESFPLTVTSAQKNPTAFYLCASSTLLTWGEQYFGPGTRLTVT.

This clone showed up just once. The genes are TRBV7-2 and TRBJ2-2; 10 bases are shared with TRBD2. Germline CDR1 and CDR2: SGHTA and FQGNSA. This CDR3 has 16 residues. J was trimmed by 1 base and V by 5 bases; bases with no gene match: 4. CDR3: CASSPWTSGNTGELFF. The DNA for the CDR3 is TGTGCCAGCAGCCCTTGGACTAGCGGGAACACCGGGGAGCTGTTTTTT.

This chain uses TRBV5-6 with TRBJ2-7; 9 positions agree with TRBD2. V dropped 3 bases and J dropped 0; count of bases not matched to a gene: 1. In germline, CDR1 is SGHDT, CDR2 YYEEEE. The CDR3 loop spans 14 amino acids. The CDR3 DNA is TGTGCCAGCAGCTATAGCGGGAGCTCCTACGAGCAGTACTTC. As protein: CASSYSGSSYEQYF. Complete variable domain (other parts from reference TRBV5-6 and TRBJ2-7): DAGVTQSPTHLIKTRGQQVTLRCSPKSGHDTVSWYQQALGQGPQFIFQYYEEEERQRGNFPDRFSGHQFPNYSSELNVNALLLGDSALYLCASSYSGSSYEQYFGPGTRLTVT.

CDR3 DNA: TGTGCCAGCTCACCTCGCGGGACACAGGGGCAAGAGACCCAGTACTTC. Residues: CASSPRGTQGQETQYF. The V gene is TRBV18, the J gene TRBJ2-5; maybe TRBD1 (7 bases). Germline values: CDR1 KGHSH, CDR2 LQKENI. Trimming took 3 bases from V and 2 from J, leaving 16 bases between them. The CDR3 has 16 amino acids.

Turning to this clone: The same CDR3 also results from other DNA sequences found in this sample. V usage is TRBV27 and J usage is TRBJ1-1, with D maybe TRBD1 (6 bases). This CDR3 has 13 residues. The V end was cut by 3 bases, the J end by 4 bases, with 9 bases between. Germline V gene data show CDR1 as MNHEY and CDR2 as SMNVEV (reference sequence). The CDR3 is CASSLVGGTEAFF. The DNA of the CDR3 is TGTGCCAGCAGTTTGGTAGGGGGCACTGAAGCTTTCTTT.

Regarding this clone: This CDR3 is also generated by other DNA sequences in the sample. The chain employs TRBV6-1 and TRBJ1-1; D is uncertain. The CDR3 loop spans 11 amino acids. CDR1 is MNHNS, CDR2 SASEGT, per germline. The ends were cut back, 1 base at V and 8 bases at J, with 5 bases in the middle. CDR3 coding DNA: TGTGCCAGCAGTGAAGACAGCGAAGCTTTCTTT. Encoded protein: CASSEDSEAFF.

Only one count was recorded for this clone. The chain combines TRBV10-3 with TRBJ1-2, with D tentatively TRBD1 (5 bases). The CDR3 length is 15 residues. Trimming pared 0 bases from V and 6 bases from J, leaving 14 bases between. CDR1 ENHRY and CDR2 SYGVKD come from the germline V gene. CDR3 sequence: CAISESRQTGDGYTF. The CDR3 DNA reads TGTGCCATCAGTGAGTCCAGACAGACCGGGGATGGCTACACCTTC.

The chain employs TRBV5-5 and TRBJ2-2; D remains unclear. There are 16 residues in the CDR3. Germline V gene data show CDR1 as SGHKS and CDR2 as YYEKEE (reference sequence). Trimming took 2 bases from V and 0 from J, leaving 11 bases between them. The CDR3 is CASSFPEQPNTGELFF. The DNA for the CDR3 is TGTGCCAGCAGCTTTCCTGAACAACCGAACACCGGGGAGCTGTTTTTT. Based on the CDR3 plus reference TRBV5-5 and TRBJ2-2, the full variable domain is DAGVTQSPTHLIKTRGQQVTLRCSPISGHKSVSWYQQVLGQGPQFIFQYYEKEERGRGNFPDRFSARQFPNYSSELNVNALLLGDSALYLCASSFPEQPNTGELFFGEGSRLTVL.

The chain uses TRBV6-1 and TRBJ1-4, with no clear D. The germline V gene encodes CDR1 MNHNS and CDR2 SASEGT. Trimming cost V 3 bases and J 6 bases, with 17 bases left between them. CDR3 size: 16 residues. CDR3: CASSDGVTGLDEKLFF. The CDR3 DNA follows: TGTGCCAGCAGTGATGGGGTTACGGGGTTGGATGAAAAACTGTTTTTT.

The rearrangement joins TRBV7-9 to TRBJ1-3; 9 positions match TRBD1. This CDR3 comprises 17 residues. After removal of 5 bases from V and 1 base from J, the junction contained 9 bases not matched to a gene. Germline values: CDR1 SEHNR, CDR2 FQNEAQ (reference sequence). The CDR3: CASSPTWDRESGNTIYF. DNA of the CDR3: TGTGCCAGCAGCCCCACCTGGGACAGGGAATCTGGAAACACCATATATTTT.

This chain uses TRBV19 with TRBJ2-7; D possibly corresponds to TRBD2 (6 bases). CDR3 length: 14 amino acids. Trimming left V 5 bases short and J 3 bases short, with 14 bases between. Germline V gives CDR1 LNHDA, CDR2 SQIVND (reference sequence). DNA for the CDR3: TGTGCCAGTAGTGTCCCGGGACTCAACTACGAGCAGTACTTC. Translating gives CASSVPGLNYEQYF. The entire variable domain, with the rest obtained from reference TRBV19 and TRBJ2-7, is as follows: DGGITQSPKYLFRKEGQNVTLSCEQNLNHDAMYWYRQDPGQGLRLIYYSQIVNDFQKGDIAEGYSVSREKKESFPLTVTSAQKNPTAFYLCASSVPGLNYEQYFGPGTRLTVT.

The CDR3 DNA reads as TGTGCCAGCAGTTTATTCTTTCGACAGGGCGGCGAAAAACTGTTTTTT. Translation: CASSLFFRQGGEKLFF. This chain connects TRBV27 to TRBJ1-4; 7 bases map to TRBD1. The V gene's germline CDR1 is MNHEY and CDR2 SMNVEV (reference sequence). V lost 1 base to trimming and J lost 8 bases; unmatched junction nucleotides: 10. The CDR3 is 16 amino acids.

The V gene is TRBV10-3, the J gene TRBJ1-3; the D is unclear. This CDR3 has 14 residues. The V gene's germline CDR1 is ENHRY and CDR2 SYGVKD. The V and J ends lost 3 bases and 0 bases respectively, with 6 bases between them. The CDR3 is CAISDRPSGNTIYF. DNA for the CDR3: TGTGCCATCAGTGATCGACCCTCTGGAAACACCATATATTTT.

This clone was detected only once. The chain's CDR3 is CSTETLDRATDTQYF. The CDR3 DNA is TGCAGCACGGAGACTTTGGACAGGGCCACAGATACGCAGTATTTT. The chain carries TRBV29-1 and TRBJ2-3; 8 nucleotides match TRBD1. The CDR3 covers 15 residues. The V and J ends lost 8 bases and 2 bases, in that order; junction bases with no gene match: 12. The germline CDR1 and CDR2 sequences are SQVTM and ANQGSEA.

The V call is TRBV5-8, the J call TRBJ2-5; D may be TRBD1 (6 bases). The CDR3 has 15 residues. Germline loops: CDR1 SGHTS, CDR2 YDEGEE. The germline V and J ends were trimmed by 4 bases and 4 bases, with 17 bases remaining between them. As DNA, the CDR3 is TGTGCCAGCAGCGCCAGGGGCAGGGGACGAGAGACCCAGTACTTC. Amino acid sequence: CASSARGRGRETQYF.